Included here is one TCR beta chain sequence, with context. Trimming cost V 4 bases and J 8 bases, with 14 bases left between them. CDR1 and CDR2 from the germline V gene are ENHRY and SYGVKD. This CDR3 is built from 13 residues. Noted time point: peripheral blood 6 weeks after treatment start. Clones were sequenced by immunoSEQ multiplex PCR, and TCRdb holds only the in-frame ones, with some missing. The sample carries about 130,000 clones, roughly 86% recorded once. This entry comes from a study of PD-L1 blockade in urothelial cancer. Study-level information: In the patient group, about 85% of the roughly 29 were males with bladder-origin urothelial cancer. T cells numbered a median of around 150,000 in the blood samples.

The J gene is TRBJ1-1, the V gene TRBV10-3, with D perhaps TRBD1 (6 bases). The input for sequencing was PBMCs, taken around atezolizumab (anti-PD-L1) treatment. The receptor was isolated from a man between 50 and 59 years old with urothelial cancer. CDR3 nucleotides: TGTGCCATCAGTGGGGAGGGAGGGGGAGAAGCTTTCTTT. Protein sequence: CAISGEGGGEAFF.